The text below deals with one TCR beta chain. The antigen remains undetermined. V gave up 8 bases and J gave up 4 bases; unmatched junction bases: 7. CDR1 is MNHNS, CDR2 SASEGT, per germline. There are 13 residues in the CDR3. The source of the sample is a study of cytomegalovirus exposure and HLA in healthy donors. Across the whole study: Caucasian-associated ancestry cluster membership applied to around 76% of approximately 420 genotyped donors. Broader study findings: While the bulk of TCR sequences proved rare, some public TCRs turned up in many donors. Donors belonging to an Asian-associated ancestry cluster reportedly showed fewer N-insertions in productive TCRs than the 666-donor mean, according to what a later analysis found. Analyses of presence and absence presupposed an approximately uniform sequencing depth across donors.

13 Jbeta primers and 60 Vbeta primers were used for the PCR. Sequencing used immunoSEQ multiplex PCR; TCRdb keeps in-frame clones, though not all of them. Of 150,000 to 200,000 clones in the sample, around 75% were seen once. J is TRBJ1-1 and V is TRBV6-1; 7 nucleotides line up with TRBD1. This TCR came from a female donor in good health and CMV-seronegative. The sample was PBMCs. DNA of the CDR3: TGTGCCAGCCACACAGGGGTGGGCACTGAAGCTTTCTTT. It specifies CASHTGVGTEAFF.